These 23 T cell receptor beta chains were sequenced from one sample in a study of cytomegalovirus exposure and HLA in healthy donors. Use of 60 Vbeta and 13 Jbeta primers characterized the PCR. The protocol was immunoSEQ multiplex PCR, while the TCRdb copy is restricted to in-frame clones and leaves out a portion. The sample contains around 190,000 clones, around three quarters of which appear only once. Sequencing was carried out using PBMCs. The receptor set was obtained from a man aged 30 to 45 in good health and CMV-seronegative.

The V and J genes are TRBV5-6 and TRBJ2-7; D perhaps matches TRBD1 (5 bases). V lost 0 bases to trimming and J lost 0 bases, with 19 bases between them. CDR3 length: 18 residues. The germline V gene has CDR1 SGHDT and CDR2 YYEEEE. CDR3 amino acids: CASSLEGPGSLSSYEQYF. In DNA form, the CDR3 reads TGTGCCAGCAGCTTGGAGGGTCCAGGGTCCCTGTCCTCCTACGAGCAGTACTTC. The full variable domain, its missing parts supplied by reference TRBV5-6 and TRBJ2-7, is DAGVTQSPTHLIKTRGQQVTLRCSPKSGHDTVSWYQQALGQGPQFIFQYYEEEERQRGNFPDRFSGHQFPNYSSELNVNALLLGDSALYLCASSLEGPGSLSSYEQYFGPGTRLTVT.

This clone showed up just once. The chain couples TRBV28 to TRBJ2-7; 7 bases map to TRBD1. This CDR3 region has 15 residues. Trimming removed 5 bases from V and 3 bases from J; junction bases left unmatched: 10. The germline V gene has CDR1 MDHEN and CDR2 SYDVKM. The DNA for the CDR3 is TGTGCCAGCAGTCCTCGCACTGGGACAGTCTACGAGCAGTACTTC. Amino acids: CASSPRTGTVYEQYF.

V gene TRBV7-2 combines with J gene TRBJ2-2; D ambiguous. The CDR3 contains 16 residues. V was trimmed by 5 bases and J by 6 bases, leaving 19 bases between them. CDR1 is SGHTA, CDR2 FQGNSA, per germline. This chain's CDR3 is CASSQPRSSSPGELFF. The CDR3 DNA sequence: TGTGCCAGCAGCCAACCCCGAAGTTCGAGCCCCGGGGAGCTGTTTTTT.

This clone has just a few counts. The V gene is TRBV5-5, the J gene TRBJ2-3; 9 nucleotides match TRBD2. The CDR3 length is 15 residues. Trimming at V came to 3 bases and at J to 2 bases, leaving 4 bases not matched to a gene. Germline CDR1 and CDR2: SGHKS and YYEKEE (reference sequence). The DNA for the CDR3 is TGTGCCAGCAGCTCGGGACTAGCTCCCACAGATACGCAGTATTTT. This sequence encodes CASSSGLAPTDTQYF.

This chain's CDR3 is CASSLGTGDVEKLFF. DNA of the CDR3: TGCGCCAGCAGCTTGGGTACAGGGGATGTTGAAAAACTGTTTTTT. This chain uses TRBV5-1 with TRBJ1-4, with 7 nucleotides matching TRBD1. V was clipped by 0 bases and J by 7 bases; unmatched bases: 6. Germline CDR1 and CDR2: SGHRS and YFSETQ. CDR3 length: 15 amino acids.

J is TRBJ2-7 and V is TRBV7-9, with 8 bases identical to TRBD2. Germline V gene data show CDR1 as SEHNR and CDR2 as FQNEAQ (reference sequence). With V trimmed by 1 base and J by 0 bases, 8 bases remained unmatched. CDR3 size: 17 residues. CDR3 sequence reads: CASSLVPSGYYSYEQYF. CDR3 bases: TGTGCCAGCAGCTTAGTTCCTAGCGGGTATTACTCCTACGAGCAGTACTTC.

This clone was detected once. The V and J genes are TRBV6-5 and TRBJ1-3; TRBD1 is a possible D gene (5 bases). CDR3 length equals 15 residues. Germline CDR1 reads MNHEY; CDR2 reads SVGAGI. V lost 0 bases and J 0 bases, leaving 6 bases between the germline ends. The CDR3, as DNA: TGTGCCAGCAGTTACTCTACAGGCTCTGGAAACACCATATATTTT. This gives the protein CASSYSTGSGNTIYF.

The gene calls are TRBV5-5 and TRBJ2-1, with D hard to call. Trimming took 2 bases from V and 6 from J, leaving 6 bases between them. The CDR3 has 12 residues. Per the germline V gene, CDR1 is SGHKS and CDR2 is YYEKEE (reference sequence). CDR3 DNA: TGTGCCAGCAGCTTCGTTAGCAATGAGCAGTTCTTC. Protein product: CASSFVSNEQFF. Variable domain in full (rest from reference TRBV5-5 and TRBJ2-1): DAGVTQSPTHLIKTRGQQVTLRCSPISGHKSVSWYQQVLGQGPQFIFQYYEKEERGRGNFPDRFSARQFPNYSSELNVNALLLGDSALYLCASSFVSNEQFFGPGTRLTVL.

V usage is TRBV7-9 and J usage is TRBJ2-7; tentative D call: TRBD2 (6 bases). The CDR3 extends over 15 amino acids. Germline values: CDR1 SEHNR, CDR2 FQNEAQ (reference sequence). Deletions cut 5 bases from V and 1 base from J, with 15 bases between. The CDR3 bases are TGTGCCAGCAGCCCGCGGTGGGAGGTTTCCTACGAGCAGTACTTC. Protein product: CASSPRWEVSYEQYF.

The chain couples TRBV19 to TRBJ1-1; 7 nucleotides agree with TRBD1. The CDR3 sequence is 16 residues long. Trimming cost V 3 bases and J 0 bases; bases outside gene matches: 7. Germline V gene data show CDR1 as LNHDA and CDR2 as SQIVND (reference sequence). The CDR3 DNA reads as TGTGCCAGTAGTATCCCGACAGGGTCCCTGAACACTGAAGCTTTCTTT. Translated, it gives CASSIPTGSLNTEAFF.

The genes are TRBV10-1 and TRBJ2-7; D gene ambiguous. This CDR3 has 14 residues. Germline loops: CDR1 WNHNN, CDR2 SYGVQD (reference sequence). V lost 6 bases, J lost 4 bases, and 16 bases lay in between. In DNA, the CDR3 is TGCGCCAGCAGCCCAGCGTCACAACCATACGAGCAGTACTTC. Its protein product is CASSPASQPYEQYF.

The V call is TRBV4-1, the J call TRBJ2-3; D not certain. The CDR3 is 15 residues long. Germline V gene lookup returns CDR1 MGHRA and CDR2 YSYEKL. V lost 4 bases, J lost 3 bases, and 14 bases lay in between. CDR3 residues: CASSPVTGRTDTQYF. The DNA for the CDR3 is TGCGCCAGCAGCCCAGTCACGGGTAGGACAGATACGCAGTATTTT.

Written as DNA, the CDR3 is TGTGCCAGCAGCCCATATTCGACTAGCGGGAGTGAGACCCAGTACTTC. Translation: CASSPYSTSGSETQYF. V gene TRBV4-2 combines with J gene TRBJ2-5, with TRBD2 matching over 12 bases. This CDR3 spans 16 amino acids. From germline, CDR1 is LGHNA and CDR2 YNFKEQ. The junction had 8 bases not matched to a gene; V was cut back by 4 bases and J by 5 bases.

The chain employs TRBV7-9 and TRBJ1-1; D perhaps matches TRBD1 (6 bases). The CDR3 is 15 amino acids. Germline CDR1 reads SEHNR; CDR2 reads FQNEAQ (reference sequence). Trimming shortened V by 1 base and J by 1 base, and 10 bases separated the two germline ends. The CDR3 DNA reads as TGTGCCAGCAGCTTAGAAGGACAGTGGAACACTGAAGCTTTCTTT. Its translation is CASSLEGQWNTEAFF.

V usage is TRBV9 and J usage is TRBJ2-2, with 9 positions matching TRBD1. Germline CDR1 and CDR2: SGDLS and YYNGEE. The CDR3 is 19 residues long. V shed 2 bases, J shed 1 base, and the junction held 12 bases outside the gene matches. The DNA of the CDR3 is TGTGCCAGCAGCGTCCTACCGGGACAGGGCGGGTTGAACACCGGGGAGCTGTTTTTT. Its protein is CASSVLPGQGGLNTGELFF.

The rearrangement joins TRBV28 to TRBJ1-4; D is possibly TRBD1 (5 bases). The CDR3 contains 15 residues. Trimming took 5 bases from V and 5 from J, leaving 15 bases between them. CDR1 is MDHEN and CDR2 is SYDVKM in the germline V gene. The DNA of the CDR3 is TGTGCCAGCAGTCCCGGCGGGGCAGGGAATGAAAAACTGTTTTTT. Amino acid sequence: CASSPGGAGNEKLFF.

This chain joins TRBV19 and TRBJ1-1; D is unclear. Trimming took 3 bases from V and 1 from J, leaving 3 bases between them. Germline lookup yields CDR1 LNHDA and CDR2 SQIVND (reference sequence). The CDR3 covers 12 residues. The CDR3: CASSIQNTEAFF. The CDR3 nucleotides are TGTGCCAGTAGTATCCAGAACACTGAAGCTTTCTTT.

V and J are TRBV5-1 and TRBJ1-1, with 8 bases matching TRBD1. The trim removed 4 bases at V and 0 bases at J, leaving 5 bases unmatched. The CDR3 sequence is 15 residues long. Germline V gene sequence: CDR1 SGHRS, CDR2 YFSETQ. The CDR3 protein is CASSRGTGVNTEAFF. The DNA of the CDR3 is TGCGCCAGCAGCAGAGGGACAGGTGTGAACACTGAAGCTTTCTTT.

CDR3 in amino acids: CASTGAGRETQYF. CDR3 coding DNA: TGTGCCTCCACAGGGGCAGGGAGGGAGACCCAGTACTTC. This chain links TRBV11-2 with TRBJ2-5; D perhaps matches TRBD1 (7 bases). Germline values: CDR1 SGHAT, CDR2 FQNNGV. The CDR3 contains 13 residues. The ends were cut back, 11 bases at V and 5 bases at J, with 18 bases in the middle.

The CDR3 sequence is CASSGLSAQGNIQYF. DNA of the CDR3: TGTGCCAGCAGCGGCCTGTCGGCACAGGGAAACATTCAGTACTTC. V usage is TRBV9 and J usage is TRBJ2-4; a possible D gene is TRBD1 (6 bases). The CDR3 consists of 15 residues. Germline V gene data show CDR1 as SGDLS and CDR2 as YYNGEE. V was pared by 3 bases and J by 6 bases, with 16 bases between.

The rearrangement uses TRBV5-1 and TRBJ2-3, with D possibly being TRBD1 (7 bases). The CDR3 consists of 15 residues. Between the trimmed V and J ends, which lost 0 bases and 9 bases, there was a span of 17 bases. Germline V lookup: CDR1 SGHRS, CDR2 YFSETQ. The CDR3 DNA sequence: TGCGCCAGCAGCTTGGAGTTCAGGGGGGTGTCGACGCAGTATTTT. Translating it yields CASSLEFRGVSTQYF.

The gene calls are TRBV6-5 and TRBJ1-1, with TRBD1 matching 7 bases. The ends lost 7 bases at V and 6 bases at J; junction bases unmatched: 11. Germline V gives CDR1 MNHEY, CDR2 SVGAGI. The CDR3 totals 14 residues. CDR3 coding DNA: TGTGCCAGCAATCCGGGACAGTCGGCCCCTGAAGCTTTCTTT. It is translated as CASNPGQSAPEAFF.

The chain uses TRBV7-6 and TRBJ2-3, with 10 nucleotides matching TRBD2. In germline, CDR1 is SGHVS, CDR2 FNYEAQ. V shed 6 bases, J shed 3 bases, and the junction held 6 bases outside the gene matches. The CDR3 loop spans 15 amino acids. CDR3 protein: CASSPSGSSTDTQYF. The CDR3 bases are TGTGCCAGCAGTCCTAGCGGGAGTAGTACAGATACGCAGTATTTT.